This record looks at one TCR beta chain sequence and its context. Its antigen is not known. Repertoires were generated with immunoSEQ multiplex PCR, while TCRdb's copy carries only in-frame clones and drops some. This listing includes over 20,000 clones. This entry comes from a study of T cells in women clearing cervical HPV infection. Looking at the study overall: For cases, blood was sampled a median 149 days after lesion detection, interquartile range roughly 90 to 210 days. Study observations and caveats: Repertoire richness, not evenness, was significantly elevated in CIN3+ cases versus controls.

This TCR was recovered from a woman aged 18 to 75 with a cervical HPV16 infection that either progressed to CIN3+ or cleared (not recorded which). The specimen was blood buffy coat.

The CDR3 bases that were read are TGTGCCAGTAGTATAGGGACAGGGAAAGCCAAAAACATT. This codes for CASSIGTGKAKNI. The complete CDR3 reads CASSIGTGKAKNIQYF. This chain joins TRBV19 and TRBJ2-4; 8 nucleotides match TRBD1. The read ends 3 residues early relative to the CDR3; the germline J gene fills the gap. V trimming: 1 base; J trimming: 0 bases; junction bases outside the gene matches: 2. CDR1 is LNHDA and CDR2 is SQIVND in the germline V gene (reference sequence). This CDR3 has 16 amino acids.